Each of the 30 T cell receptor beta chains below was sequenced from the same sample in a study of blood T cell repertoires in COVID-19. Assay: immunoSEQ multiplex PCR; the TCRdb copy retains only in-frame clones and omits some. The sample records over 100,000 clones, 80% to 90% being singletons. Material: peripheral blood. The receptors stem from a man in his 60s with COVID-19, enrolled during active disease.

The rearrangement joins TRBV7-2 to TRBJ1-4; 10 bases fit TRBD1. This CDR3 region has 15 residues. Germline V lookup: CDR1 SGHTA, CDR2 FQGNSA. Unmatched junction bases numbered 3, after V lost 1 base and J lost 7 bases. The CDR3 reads CASSLGQGASEKLFF. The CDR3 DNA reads TGTGCCAGCAGCTTAGGACAGGGGGCGAGTGAAAAACTGTTTTTT. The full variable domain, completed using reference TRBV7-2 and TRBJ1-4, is GAGVSQSPSNKVTEKGKDVELRCDPISGHTALYWYRQSLGQGLEFLIYFQGNSAPDKSGLPSDRFSAERTGGSVSTLTIQRTQQEDSAVYLCASSLGQGASEKLFFGSGTQLSVL.

CDR3 in DNA: TGTGCCAGCAGGGACACCTCAGGGTGGCGCAATCAGCCCCAGCATTTT. It is translated as CASRDTSGWRNQPQHF. The chain uses TRBV2 and TRBJ1-5, with D maybe TRBD1 (5 bases). V was pared by 6 bases and J by 2 bases, with 17 bases between. CDR1 and CDR2 from the germline V gene are SNHLY and FYNNEI. This CDR3 has 16 amino acids.

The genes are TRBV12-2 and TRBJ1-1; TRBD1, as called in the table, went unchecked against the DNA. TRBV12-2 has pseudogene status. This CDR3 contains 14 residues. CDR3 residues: CASRPRGPGNGAFF. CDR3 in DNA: TGTGCAAGTCGCCCCAGGGGTCCGGGGAATGGGGCTTTCTTT.

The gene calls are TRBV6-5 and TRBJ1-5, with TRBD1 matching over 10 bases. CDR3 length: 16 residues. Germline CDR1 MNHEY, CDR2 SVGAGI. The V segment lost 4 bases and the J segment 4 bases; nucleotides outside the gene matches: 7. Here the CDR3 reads CASSSGTGVRNQPQHF. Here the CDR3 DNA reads TGTGCCAGCAGTTCCGGGACAGGGGTTCGTAATCAGCCCCAGCATTTT.

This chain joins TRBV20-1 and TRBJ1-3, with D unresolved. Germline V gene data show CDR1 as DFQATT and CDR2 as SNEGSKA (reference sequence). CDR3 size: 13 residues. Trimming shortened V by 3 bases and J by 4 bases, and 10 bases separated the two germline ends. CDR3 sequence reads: CSASERRGNTIYF. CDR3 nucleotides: TGCAGTGCTAGTGAACGGAGAGGAAACACCATATATTTT.

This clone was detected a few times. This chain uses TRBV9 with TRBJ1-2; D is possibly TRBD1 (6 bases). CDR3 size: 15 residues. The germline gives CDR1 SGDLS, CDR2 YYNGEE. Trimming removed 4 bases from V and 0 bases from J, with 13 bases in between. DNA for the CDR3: TGTGCCAGCAGCATCGGAACAGGGCCTAACTATGGCTACACCTTC. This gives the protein CASSIGTGPNYGYTF.

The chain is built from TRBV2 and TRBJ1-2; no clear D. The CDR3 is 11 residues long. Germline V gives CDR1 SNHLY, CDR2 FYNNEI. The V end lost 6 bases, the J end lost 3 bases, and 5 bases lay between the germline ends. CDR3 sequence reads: CASRRDYGYTF. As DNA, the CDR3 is TGTGCCAGCAGAAGAGACTATGGCTACACCTTC.

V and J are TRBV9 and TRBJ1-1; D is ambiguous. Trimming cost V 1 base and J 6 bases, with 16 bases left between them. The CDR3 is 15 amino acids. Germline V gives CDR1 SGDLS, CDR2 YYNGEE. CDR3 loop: CASSVYPGLTAEAFF. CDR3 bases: TGTGCCAGCAGCGTATATCCGGGATTAACCGCTGAAGCTTTCTTT.

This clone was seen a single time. CDR3 bases: TGTGCCAGCAGCTTAACGGTTGGGGAGGTGAGCTCCTACAATGAGCAGTTCTTC. Translated: CASSLTVGEVSSYNEQFF. The V gene is TRBV7-3, the J gene TRBJ2-1, with D perhaps matching TRBD2 (6 bases). The CDR3 sequence is 18 residues long. Germline CDR1 and CDR2: SGHTA and FQGTGA. With 0 bases removed from V and 0 bases from J, the gap between germline ends came to 15 bases.

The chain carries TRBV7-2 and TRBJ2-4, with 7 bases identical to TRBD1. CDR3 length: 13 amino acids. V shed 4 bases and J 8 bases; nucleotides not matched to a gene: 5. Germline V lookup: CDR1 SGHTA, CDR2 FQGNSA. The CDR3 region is CASSSGQKDIQYF. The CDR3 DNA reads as TGTGCCAGCAGCTCGGGACAGAAAGACATTCAGTACTTC.

CDR3: CASSLSGTSGGPYEQYF. The CDR3 DNA reads TGTGCCAGCAGTCTCTCCGGGACTAGCGGGGGACCCTACGAGCAGTACTTC. The rearrangement links TRBV6-6 to TRBJ2-7, with 14 bases fitting TRBD2. The CDR3 sequence is 17 residues long. V shed 5 bases and J 2 bases; nucleotides not matched to a gene: 8. Per germline, CDR1 MNHNY and CDR2 SVGAGI (reference sequence).

For the CDR3, the DNA is TGTGCCAGCAGCTTTACCCCAGGTCCATATGGCTACACCTTC. Translated, it gives CASSFTPGPYGYTF. V and J are TRBV7-2 and TRBJ1-2; unclear D gene. The CDR3 runs to 14 residues. Trimming removed 3 bases at V and 5 bases at J, with 13 bases between. The V gene's germline CDR1 is SGHTA and CDR2 FQGNSA.

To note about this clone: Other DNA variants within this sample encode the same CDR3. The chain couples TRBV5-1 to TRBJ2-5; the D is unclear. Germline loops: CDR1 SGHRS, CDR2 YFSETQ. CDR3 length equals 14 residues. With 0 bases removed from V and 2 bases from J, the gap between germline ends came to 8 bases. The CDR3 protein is CASSLVGGQETQYF. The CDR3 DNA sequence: TGCGCCAGCAGCTTGGTCGGCGGACAAGAGACCCAGTACTTC.

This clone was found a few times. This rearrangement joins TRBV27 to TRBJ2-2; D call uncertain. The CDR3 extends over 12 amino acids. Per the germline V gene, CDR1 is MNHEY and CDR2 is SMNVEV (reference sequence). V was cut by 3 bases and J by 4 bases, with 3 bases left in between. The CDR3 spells CASSFSTGELFF. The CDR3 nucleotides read TGTGCCAGCAGTTTCTCCACCGGGGAGCTGTTTTTT.

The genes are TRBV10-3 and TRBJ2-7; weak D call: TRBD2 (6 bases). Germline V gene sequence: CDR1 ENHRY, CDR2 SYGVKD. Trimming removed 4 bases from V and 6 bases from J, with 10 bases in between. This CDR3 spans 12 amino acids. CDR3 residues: CAISADGGEQYF. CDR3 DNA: TGTGCCATCAGTGCCGACGGGGGCGAGCAGTACTTC.

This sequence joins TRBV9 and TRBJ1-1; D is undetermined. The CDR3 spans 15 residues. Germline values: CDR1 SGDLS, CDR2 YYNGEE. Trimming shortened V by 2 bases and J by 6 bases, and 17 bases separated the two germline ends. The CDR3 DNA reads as TGTGCCAGCAGCGTTTCCCTCCGACGGGAAGCTGAAGCTTTCTTT. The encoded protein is CASSVSLRREAEAFF. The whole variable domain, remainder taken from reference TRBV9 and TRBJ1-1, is DSGVTQTPKHLITATGQRVTLRCSPRSGDLSVYWYQQSLDQGLQFLIQYYNGEERAKGNILERFSAQQFPDLHSELNLSSLELGDSALYFCASSVSLRREAEAFFGQGTRLTVV.

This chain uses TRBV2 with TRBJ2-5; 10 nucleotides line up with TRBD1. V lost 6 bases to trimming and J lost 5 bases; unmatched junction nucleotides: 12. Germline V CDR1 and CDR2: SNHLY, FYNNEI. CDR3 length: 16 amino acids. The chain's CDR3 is CASRPQGQGMIETQYF. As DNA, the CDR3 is TGTGCCAGCAGGCCCCAGGGACAGGGGATGATCGAGACCCAGTACTTC. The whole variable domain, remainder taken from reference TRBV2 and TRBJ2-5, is EPEVTQTPSHQVTQMGQEVILRCVPISNHLYFYWYRQILGQKVEFLVSFYNNEISEKSEIFDDQFSVERPDGSNFTLKIRSTKLEDSAMYFCASRPQGQGMIETQYFGPGTRLLVL.

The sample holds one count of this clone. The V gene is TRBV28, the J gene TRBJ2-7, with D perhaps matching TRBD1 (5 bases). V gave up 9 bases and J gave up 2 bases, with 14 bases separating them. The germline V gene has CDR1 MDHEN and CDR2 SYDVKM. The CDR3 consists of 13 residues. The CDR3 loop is CASTQGFTYEQYF. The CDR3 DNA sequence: TGTGCCAGTACTCAGGGTTTCACCTACGAGCAGTACTTC.

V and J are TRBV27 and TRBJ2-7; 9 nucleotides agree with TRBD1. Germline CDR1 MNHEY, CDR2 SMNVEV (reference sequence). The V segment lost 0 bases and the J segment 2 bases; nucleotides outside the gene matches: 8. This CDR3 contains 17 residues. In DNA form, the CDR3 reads TGTGCCAGCAGTTTATCGTACCCGGGACAGGGAGCCTACGAGCAGTACTTC. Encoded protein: CASSLSYPGQGAYEQYF.

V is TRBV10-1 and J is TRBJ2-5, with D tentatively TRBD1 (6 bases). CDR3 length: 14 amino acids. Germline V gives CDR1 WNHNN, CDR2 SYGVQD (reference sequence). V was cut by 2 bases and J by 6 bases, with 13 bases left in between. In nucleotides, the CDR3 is TGCGCCAGCAGTGAGGGGGCAGGGGCTAAGACCCAGTACTTC. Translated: CASSEGAGAKTQYF.

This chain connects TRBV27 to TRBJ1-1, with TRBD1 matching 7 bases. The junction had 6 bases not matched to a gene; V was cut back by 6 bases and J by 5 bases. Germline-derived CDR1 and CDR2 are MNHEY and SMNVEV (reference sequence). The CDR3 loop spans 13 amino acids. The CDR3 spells CASRGQQKTEAFF. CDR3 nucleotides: TGTGCCAGCAGGGGACAGCAAAAAACTGAAGCTTTCTTT.

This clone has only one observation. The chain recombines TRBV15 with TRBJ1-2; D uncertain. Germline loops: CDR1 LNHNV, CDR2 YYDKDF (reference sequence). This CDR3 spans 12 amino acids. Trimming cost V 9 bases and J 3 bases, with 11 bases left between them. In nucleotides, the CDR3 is TGTGCCACTCAGGAATCCCACTATGGCTACACCTTC. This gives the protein CATQESHYGYTF.

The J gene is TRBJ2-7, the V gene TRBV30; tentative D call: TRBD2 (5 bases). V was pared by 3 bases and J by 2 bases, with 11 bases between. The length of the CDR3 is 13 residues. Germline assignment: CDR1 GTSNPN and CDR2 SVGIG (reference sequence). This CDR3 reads CAWRRDGAYEQYF. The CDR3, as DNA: TGTGCCTGGAGGCGTGACGGGGCCTACGAGCAGTACTTC.

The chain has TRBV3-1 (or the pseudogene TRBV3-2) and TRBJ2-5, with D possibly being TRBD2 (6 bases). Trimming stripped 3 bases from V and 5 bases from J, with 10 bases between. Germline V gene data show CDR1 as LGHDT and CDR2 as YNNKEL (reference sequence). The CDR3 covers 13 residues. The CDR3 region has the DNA TGTGCCAGCAGCCAGGGACTCCGGGAGACCCAGTACTTC. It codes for CASSQGLRETQYF.

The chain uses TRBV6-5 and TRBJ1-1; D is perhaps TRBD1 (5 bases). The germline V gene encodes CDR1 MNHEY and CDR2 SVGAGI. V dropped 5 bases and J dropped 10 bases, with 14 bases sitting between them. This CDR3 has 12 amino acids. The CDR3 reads CASSPGVGGAFF. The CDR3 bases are TGTGCCAGCAGTCCTGGGGTGGGGGGAGCTTTCTTT.

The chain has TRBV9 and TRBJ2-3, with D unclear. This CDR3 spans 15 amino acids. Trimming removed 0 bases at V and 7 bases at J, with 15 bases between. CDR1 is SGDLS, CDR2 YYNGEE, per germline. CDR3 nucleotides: TGTGCCAGCAGCGTAGACGAAGCGATGGTATATACGCAGTATTTT. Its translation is CASSVDEAMVYTQYF.

The CDR3 DNA reads as TGTGCCTGGAGCCGGACTGGGAACACTGAAGCTTTCTTT. The encoded protein is CAWSRTGNTEAFF. The rearrangement uses TRBV30 and TRBJ1-1; D not resolved. From germline, CDR1 is GTSNPN and CDR2 SVGIG (reference sequence). Trimming took 3 bases from V and 1 from J, leaving 9 bases between them. CDR3 length: 13 residues.

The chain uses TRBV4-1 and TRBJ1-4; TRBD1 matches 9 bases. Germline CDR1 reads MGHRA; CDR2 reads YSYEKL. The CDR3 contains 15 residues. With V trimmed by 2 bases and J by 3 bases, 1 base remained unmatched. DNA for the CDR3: TGCGCCAGCAGCCAAACAGGGGGCTCTAATGAAAAACTGTTTTTT. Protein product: CASSQTGGSNEKLFF.

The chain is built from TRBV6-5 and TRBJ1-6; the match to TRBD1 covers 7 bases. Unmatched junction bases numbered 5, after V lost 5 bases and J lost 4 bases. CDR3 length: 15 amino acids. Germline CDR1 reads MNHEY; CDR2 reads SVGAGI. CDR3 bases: TGTGCCAGCAGTACAGGGGCGGAGTATAATTCACCCCTCCACTTT. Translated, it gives CASSTGAEYNSPLHF.

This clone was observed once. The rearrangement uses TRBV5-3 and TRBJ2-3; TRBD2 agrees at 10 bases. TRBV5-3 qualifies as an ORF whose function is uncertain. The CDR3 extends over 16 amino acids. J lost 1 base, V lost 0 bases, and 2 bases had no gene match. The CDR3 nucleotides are TGTGCCAGAAGCTTGGCCGGACTAGCGGGCACAGATACGCAGTATTTT. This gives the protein CARSLAGLAGTDTQYF.